This TCR beta chain is drawn from a study of cytotoxic CD8 clonotypes in ibrutinib-treated CLL. Study-level points and caveats: Baseline clonality was higher than in age-matched healthy donors and moved in step with circulating CD8+ T-cell counts.

Germline loops: CDR1 SGHRS, CDR2 YFSETQ. Losses at the gene ends were 3 bases for V and 3 bases for J; bases not matched to a gene: 6. The CDR3 has 15 amino acids. Assay: immunoSEQ multiplex PCR; the TCRdb copy retains only in-frame clones and omits some. The sample holds 140,000 or so clones; around three quarters are singletons and the top ten take over 10%. On this clone itself: Its antigen is currently unknown.

This sequence joins TRBV5-1 and TRBJ2-3; 8 nucleotides align to TRBD1. The source was PBMCs, collected after 12 months of ibrutinib treatment. The sequence derives from a human donor with chronic lymphocytic leukemia. CDR3 in DNA: TGCGCCAGCAGCTATAGGGACAGGTTGACAGATACGCAGTATTTT. Translating it yields CASSYRDRLTDTQYF.